This T cell receptor (beta chain) appears in the sequencing data of a study of shared clonotypes between healthy human individuals. V lost 3 bases to trimming and J lost 0 bases; unmatched junction nucleotides: 17. Per the germline V gene, CDR1 is SGHRS and CDR2 is YFSETQ. The CDR3 is 20 amino acids. Genomic DNA (from each subset) was split evenly across several immunoSEQ plates. Clones were read by immunoSEQ multiplex PCR, and TCRdb kept only the in-frame ones, dropping some. The data show 1,100,000 or so clones, roughly 74% seen once. Input material: memory CD4+ T cells from PBMCs. Subset reported: CD45RA-negative fraction. This chain links TRBV5-1 with TRBJ2-1; 8 nucleotides align to TRBD2. The clonotype originates from a young man in good health. Some clones in this sample may be carry-over from other donors' samples. CDR3 DNA sequence: TGCGCCAGCAGCTCAGGACTAGGGCTAGCGGGCACCCACTCCTACAATGAGCAGTTCTTC. The encoded protein is CASSSGLGLAGTHSYNEQFF.